A single sample gave rise to the 21 T cell receptor beta chains below, sequenced in a study of response to subunit inactivated influenza vaccine listed by TCRdb under 2018. Receptors were amplified or captured by RT-PCR. TCRdb lists the instrument as Illumina HiSeq 2500. The public reads were reanalyzed by TCRdb: fastp trimming at Q25, MiXCR alignment, in-frame beta chains only. Rows with one shared CDR3 protein collapse into an entry with the most common genes and DNA. In this sample the table shows 500,000 to 600,000 distinct CDR3 sequences, more than 15% of which occur a single time. The ten largest clones capture approximately 3% of the sample. Sequences were derived from CD4+ T cells sorted from PBMCs, sampled 23 months after vaccination. The receptors were sampled from a man aged 50 to 69 who received an inactivated influenza vaccine. Donor details come from another sample of the same person, matched by shared clones.

V and J are TRBV5-1 and TRBJ1-2; tentative D call: TRBD1 (5 bases). There are 15 residues in the CDR3. The V gene lost 4 bases and the J gene lost 2 bases, with 15 bases spanning the gap. Germline-derived CDR1 and CDR2 are SGHRS and YFSETQ. CDR3 nucleotide sequence: TGCGCCAGCAGCCAGGGCTCGACAAGGAACTATGGCTACACCTTC. This gives the protein CASSQGSTRNYGYTF.

The chain employs TRBV7-2 and TRBJ2-7; D tentatively reads TRBD1 or TRBD2 (6 bases each). The germline V gene has CDR1 SGHTA and CDR2 FQGNSA. The CDR3 totals 14 residues. Trimming took 5 bases from V and 5 from J, leaving 16 bases between them. CDR3 sequence: CASSLSGGRHEQYF. As DNA, the CDR3 is TGTGCCAGCAGCCTATCCGGGGGCCGGCACGAGCAGTACTTC.

This clonotype was counted only a few times. This chain links TRBV3-1 with TRBJ2-2, with D unclear. This CDR3 is built from 13 residues. CDR1 and CDR2 (germline): LGHDT, YNNKEL (reference sequence). V was pared by 1 base and J by 6 bases, with 6 bases between. The chain's CDR3 is CASSQALAGELFF. The CDR3 nucleotides are TGTGCCAGCAGCCAAGCGTTGGCCGGGGAGCTGTTTTTT.

The chain recombines TRBV20-1 with TRBJ2-3; 9 nucleotides align to TRBD2. V lost 3 bases and J lost 1; bases outside the gene matches: 2. Looked up from germline, CDR1 is DFQATT and CDR2 is SNEGSKA (reference sequence). This CDR3 is 14 amino acids long. The CDR3 protein is CSARQRGGTDTQYF. The CDR3 bases are TGCAGTGCTAGGCAGCGGGGGGGCACAGATACGCAGTATTTT.

The chain is built from TRBV20-1 and TRBJ1-6; D not resolved. The germline V gene encodes CDR1 DFQATT and CDR2 SNEGSKA (reference sequence). V lost 0 bases, J lost 9 bases, and 18 bases lay in between. The CDR3 contains 16 residues. The CDR3 nucleotides read TGCAGTGCTAGAGACCGGGGTTGGGGATCTAGTTCACCCCTCCACTTT. This sequence encodes CSARDRGWGSSSPLHF.

This clonotype was observed a handful of times. J is TRBJ2-5 and V is TRBV10-3; D not certain. Trimming removed 3 bases at V and 3 bases at J, with 8 bases between. The germline CDR1 and CDR2 sequences are ENHRY and SYGVKD. The CDR3 sequence is 13 residues long. The CDR3: CAISERREETQYF. The CDR3 nucleotides read TGTGCCATCAGTGAACGTCGGGAAGAGACCCAGTACTTC.

The rearrangement uses TRBV9 and TRBJ2-1; TRBD2 agrees at 11 bases. Trimming at V came to 5 bases and at J to 9 bases, leaving 10 bases not matched to a gene. The CDR3 has 15 residues. Germline values: CDR1 SGDLS, CDR2 YYNGEE. The CDR3 region has the DNA TGTGCCAGCAGTCGTCGGCTAGCGGGAGGTGTTGAGCAGTTCTTC. It codes for CASSRRLAGGVEQFF.

V and J are TRBV5-1 and TRBJ2-3; TRBD1 matches at 9 bases. CDR3 length equals 14 residues. The germline V gene encodes CDR1 SGHRS and CDR2 YFSETQ. J was trimmed by 6 bases and V by 4 bases; bases with no gene match: 6. The CDR3 sequence is CASSPRQGEDTQYF. CDR3 coding DNA: TGCGCCAGCAGCCCGCGACAGGGGGAGGATACGCAGTATTTT.

The chain uses TRBV12-3 or TRBV12-4 and TRBJ2-7; 7 positions agree with TRBD2. Trimming at V came to 3 bases and at J to 6 bases, leaving 8 bases not matched to a gene. The CDR3 runs 14 residues. The CDR3 sequence: CASSFLAVTGEQYF. CDR3 coding DNA: TGTGCCAGCAGTTTCCTAGCGGTGACGGGCGAGCAGTACTTC.

This clonotype was seen a few times. This chain joins TRBV12-3 or TRBV12-4 and TRBJ2-7; TRBD1 agrees at 8 bases. Trimming removed 5 bases from V and 3 bases from J; junction bases left unmatched: 6. The CDR3 extends over 14 amino acids. The CDR3 coding sequence is TGTGCCAGCAGTGTCGCCGGGACAGGCTACGAGCAGTACTTC. Translating gives CASSVAGTGYEQYF.

This clonotype was counted many times. This sequence joins TRBV7-8 and TRBJ2-5, with D tentatively TRBD1 (6 bases). V shed 2 bases and J shed 2 bases, with 9 bases lying between them. The germline V gene has CDR1 SGHVS and CDR2 FQNEAQ. CDR3 length: 14 residues. This chain's CDR3 is CASSLSRGQETQYF. CDR3 coding DNA: TGTGCCAGCAGCTTAAGCAGGGGACAAGAGACCCAGTACTTC.

Notes on this clonotype: This CDR3 fails to terminate in the conserved phenylalanine or tryptophan, so it likely reflects a read error. The limits of the CDR3 on the DNA are not certain, so only TCRdb's listed CDR3 is given. This chain connects TRBV4-3 to TRBJ2-3. The CDR3 has 13 amino acids, counting both end residues. Per the germline V gene, CDR1 is LGHNA and CDR2 is YSLEER. CDR3 residues: CASSQDKAYTPYL.

This clonotype was seen a handful of times. This sequence joins TRBV20-1 and TRBJ2-3, with D unclear. V was pared by 5 bases and J by 0 bases, with 9 bases between. CDR3 length: 13 residues. Germline values: CDR1 DFQATT, CDR2 SNEGSKA (reference sequence). The CDR3 is CSAATVSTDTQYF. In DNA form, the CDR3 reads TGCAGTGCTGCCACTGTAAGCACAGATACGCAGTATTTT.

The sample holds a few counts of this clonotype. The gene calls are TRBV7-2 and TRBJ2-5, with 7 bases that match TRBD1. The CDR3 length is 14 residues. V was pared by 4 bases and J by 5 bases, with 7 bases of the junction left unmatched. Germline V CDR1 and CDR2: SGHTA, FQGNSA. In nucleotides, the CDR3 is TGTGCCAGCAGCTCATTCACAGGGGTGGAGACCCAGTACTTC. Protein: CASSSFTGVETQYF.

This rearrangement joins TRBV29-1 to TRBJ1-1, with 10 bases fitting TRBD1. Losses at the gene ends were 7 bases for V and 4 bases for J; bases not matched to a gene: 6. Germline V gives CDR1 SQVTM, CDR2 ANQGSEA. The CDR3 is 13 residues long. The CDR3 sequence: CSAEGTGATEAFF. As DNA, the CDR3 is TGCAGCGCCGAGGGGACAGGGGCCACTGAAGCTTTCTTT.

The gene calls are TRBV20-1 and TRBJ2-5, with 8 bases lining up with TRBD2. The CDR3 loop spans 19 amino acids. The germline CDR1 and CDR2 sequences are DFQATT and SNEGSKA (reference sequence). Unmatched junction bases numbered 20, after V lost 1 base and J lost 4 bases. For the CDR3, the DNA is TGCAGTGCTAGAGTGTCTGGCGGCCATGCGGGAGGTCTTTTAGAGACCCAGTACTTC. It is translated as CSARVSGGHAGGLLETQYF.

This rearrangement joins TRBV6-1 to TRBJ1-1, with unresolved D. V lost 6 bases to trimming and J lost 2 bases, with 16 bases between them. The germline V gene has CDR1 MNHNS and CDR2 SASEGT. This CDR3 spans 15 amino acids. CDR3 DNA: TGTGCCAGCAGACGTAGGAGGCCGGTTAACACTGAAGCTTTCTTT. The encoded protein is CASRRRRPVNTEAFF.

The table lists this clonotype with a few counts. CDR3 DNA sequence: TGCGCCAGCAGAGCGGTGGGCGCGAACACTGAAGCTTTCTTT. Amino acid sequence: CASRAVGANTEAFF. The genes are TRBV4-3 and TRBJ1-1; D call uncertain. The length of the CDR3 is 14 residues. Germline CDR1 reads LGHNA; CDR2 reads YSLEER. The V end lost 6 bases, the J end lost 1 base, and 12 bases lay between the germline ends.

This clonotype came up a few times. The V call is TRBV10-3, the J call TRBJ1-1; D not certain. Looked up from germline, CDR1 is ENHRY and CDR2 is SYGVKD. V was cut by 10 bases and J by 5 bases, with 14 bases left in between. CDR3 length: 12 residues. The CDR3 loop reads CATGEVATEAFF. Written as DNA, the CDR3 is TGTGCCACCGGGGAGGTTGCGACTGAAGCTTTCTTT.

The genes are TRBV12-3 or TRBV12-4 and TRBJ2-7, with D possibly being TRBD2 (6 bases). The CDR3 has 13 amino acids. V lost 6 bases to trimming and J lost 2 bases, with 11 bases between them. This CDR3 is CASSKTSTYEQYF. The CDR3 nucleotides read TGTGCCAGCAGCAAGACTAGTACCTACGAGCAGTACTTC.

The rearrangement links TRBV5-4 to TRBJ2-2; D may be TRBD1 (5 bases). Trimming cost V 0 bases and J 3 bases, with 12 bases left between them. This CDR3 has 16 residues. Germline V CDR1 and CDR2: SGHNT, YYREEE (reference sequence). CDR3 in amino acids: CASSLEGAKYTGELFF. CDR3 nucleotides: TGTGCCAGCAGCTTGGAAGGGGCGAAGTACACCGGGGAGCTGTTTTTT. The entire variable domain, with the rest obtained from reference TRBV5-4 and TRBJ2-2, is as follows: ETGVTQSPTHLIKTRGQQVTLRCSSQSGHNTVSWYQQALGQGPQFIFQYYREEENGRGNFPPRFSGLQFPNYSSELNVNALELDDSALYLCASSLEGAKYTGELFFGEGSRLTVL.